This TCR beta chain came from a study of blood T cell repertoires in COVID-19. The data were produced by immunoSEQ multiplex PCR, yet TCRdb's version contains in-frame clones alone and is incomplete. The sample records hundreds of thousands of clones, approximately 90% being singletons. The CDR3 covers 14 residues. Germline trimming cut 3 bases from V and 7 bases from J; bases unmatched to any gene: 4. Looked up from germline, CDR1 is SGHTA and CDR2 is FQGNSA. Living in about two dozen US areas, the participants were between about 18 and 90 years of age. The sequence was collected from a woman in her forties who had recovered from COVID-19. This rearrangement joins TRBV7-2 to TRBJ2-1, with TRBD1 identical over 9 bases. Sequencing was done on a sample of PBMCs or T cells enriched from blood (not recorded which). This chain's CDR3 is CASSLGQGANEQFF. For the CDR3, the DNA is TGTGCCAGCAGCTTGGGACAGGGTGCGAATGAGCAGTTCTTC.